The clone carrying this TCR beta chain appeared a single time. What it binds is not known. Separate from the approximately 600-subject first cohort was the 120-subject validation cohort, to which the donors belonged. The record originates from a study of cytomegalovirus exposure and HLA in healthy donors. TCRdb's table, derived via immunoSEQ multiplex PCR, lists solely in-frame clones and lacks some. The data contain about 160,000 clones, roughly nine tenths of them singletons. Study-wide points: Most TCR sequences were uncommon, yet certain public TCRs appeared in many donors. Diagnosis of cytomegalovirus status made by the classifier reportedly showed high specificity and sensitivity.

This sequence was found in a woman aged 25 to 39 in good health and CMV-seronegative. Sequences were obtained from PBMCs.

This chain's CDR3 is CASSPLAGGTDTQYF. The CDR3 DNA reads TGTGCCAGCTCACCACTAGCGGGGGGCACAGATACGCAGTATTTT. J is TRBJ2-3 and V is TRBV18, with 9 positions matching TRBD2. Germline-derived CDR1 and CDR2 are KGHSH and LQKENI. The CDR3 is 15 residues long. The V segment lost 1 base and the J segment 1 base; nucleotides outside the gene matches: 0.